The rows below give T cell receptor beta chains drawn from one sample of a study of blood T cell repertoires in COVID-19. Repertoires were generated with immunoSEQ multiplex PCR, while TCRdb's copy carries only in-frame clones and drops some. The sample lists some 210,000 clones; about 83% were seen once. The source material was peripheral blood. The receptors here all came from a woman aged 70 to 79 with active or convalescent COVID-19. Each CDR3 is given with its conserved first and last residue. The D gene is left open where the match is weak. Expanded clones are given a class, and other clones once, few, many or no size at all.

V gene,D gene,J gene,clone size,CDR3 DNA,CDR3 protein
TRBV5-1,-,TRBJ1-4,-,TGCGCCAGCAGCCTTGGGAGTTCAACTAATGAAAAACTGTTTTTT,CASSLGSSTNEKLFF
TRBV7-8,TRBD2,TRBJ2-1,-,TGTGCCAGCAGCTTAGTAGGGAGCGGGATGGGGAATGAGCAGTTCTTC,CASSLVGSGMGNEQFF
TRBV5-6,-,TRBJ2-1,-,TGTGCCAGCAGCTTGAGAACGGGGTACAATGAGCAGTTCTTC,CASSLRTGYNEQFF
TRBV19,TRBD2,TRBJ2-3,-,TGTGCCAGTAAGCGGGAGGGGGTGGATACGCAGTATTTT,CASKREGVDTQYF
TRBV6-5,-,TRBJ1-4,once,TGTGCCAGTGGCCGGGCAAGCGGAAAACTGTTTTTT,CASGRASGKLFF
TRBV15,TRBD1,TRBJ1-4,-,TGTGCCACCAGCTCCCCCGGGACAGGGTATGAAAAACTGTTTTTT,CATSSPGTGYEKLFF
TRBV18,TRBD1,TRBJ1-2,few,TGTGCCAGCTCACCAGGGACAGGGGCTAACTATGGCTACACCTTC,CASSPGTGANYGYTF
TRBV30,-,TRBJ1-2,-,TGTGCCTGGAGTGTACGGAACTATGGCTACACCTTC,CAWSVRNYGYTF
TRBV6-4,TRBD2,TRBJ2-3,-,TGTGCCAGCAGTGTCTCTAGCGGGCAGTCCACAGATACGCAGTATTTT,CASSVSSGQSTDTQYF
TRBV20-1,TRBD2,TRBJ2-1,-,TGCAGTGCTAGTCCCGTATTAGCGGGAGGCATGAGCTCCTACAATGAGCAGTTCTTC,CSASPVLAGGMSSYNEQFF
TRBV5-1,TRBD1,TRBJ1-1,-,TGCGCCAGCAGCTCGAGAGAAGTCCGGGACAGGAGTTTGAACACTGAAGCTTTCTTT,CASSSREVRDRSLNTEAFF
TRBV7-8,-,TRBJ2-2,-,TGTGCCAGCAGCTTAGGGGGGCAGGGCGGGGAGCTGTTTTTT,CASSLGGQGGELFF
TRBV7-3,TRBD2,TRBJ2-1,-,TGTGCCAGCAGCTTTTGGTTAAAAGGAACTAGCGGCTACAATGAGCAGTTCTTC,CASSFWLKGTSGYNEQFF
TRBV7-3,-,TRBJ2-2,-,TGTGCCAGCAGCTTATCGTGGAACACCGGGGAGCTGTTTTTT,CASSLSWNTGELFF
TRBV19,TRBD2,TRBJ2-1,medium-sized,TGTGCCAGTAGTATACTAGCGGGGGGAGGGTATGAGCAGTTCTTC,CASSILAGGGYEQFF
TRBV27,-,TRBJ2-7,-,TGTGCCAGCAGTTTTAAGGCCCAAAGAGGGTTTCCCTACGAGCAGTACTTC,CASSFKAQRGFPYEQYF
TRBV9,-,TRBJ2-5,-,TGTGCCAGCAGCGCATCCCCAGGGGTTGCTGGAGAGACCCAGTACTTC,CASSASPGVAGETQYF
TRBV13,-,TRBJ2-5,-,TGTGCCAGCAGCTTAATAGACAGGAGACAAGAGACCCAGTACTTC,CASSLIDRRQETQYF
TRBV4-2,-,TRBJ2-1,-,TGTGCCAGCAGCCAAGTTTTTGGGGGGTACAATGAGCAGTTCTTC,CASSQVFGGYNEQFF
TRBV19,TRBD1,TRBJ2-2,-,TGTGCCAGTAGTCCCTCTGGGACAGGGATACGTAGGGGCACCGGGGAGCTGTTTTTT,CASSPSGTGIRRGTGELFF
TRBV9,-,TRBJ1-1,-,TGTGCCAGCAGCGTTCCCCCCGACTCGGACACTGAAGCTTTCTTT,CASSVPPDSDTEAFF
TRBV11-2,-,TRBJ2-5,-,TGTGCCAGCAGCTTCTTTCTAGAGACCCAGTACTTC,CASSFFLETQYF
TRBV5-6,-,TRBJ2-5,once,TGTGCCAGCAGCTCCCTGACAGGTGAAGAGACCCAGTACTTC,CASSSLTGEETQYF
TRBV6-1,TRBD1,TRBJ1-1,-,TGTGCCAGCAGTGAAACTGGGACAGGCCACCCCAGGCGGGCTTTCTTT,CASSETGTGHPRRAFF
TRBV23-1,TRBD1,TRBJ2-7,-,TGCGCCAGCAGTCACGGGGACAGGGGACCGCAGTACTTC,CASSHGDRGPQYF
TRBV28,TRBD1,TRBJ1-2,medium-sized,TGTGCCAGCAGTTATAGGGGGCGCACCTATGGCTACACCTTC,CASSYRGRTYGYTF
TRBV19,TRBD1,TRBJ1-5,-,TGTGCCAGTAGCCGAAACAGGGGCGGGATGAATCAGCCCCAGCATTTT,CASSRNRGGMNQPQHF
TRBV5-1,TRBD2,TRBJ2-3,-,TGCGCCAGCAGCTTGCCAGGGAGGGGAGATACGCAGTATTTT,CASSLPGRGDTQYF
TRBV29-1,TRBD1,TRBJ1-2,-,TGCAGCGTCACAGGGGGCGTTTTTAACTATGGCTACACCTTC,CSVTGGVFNYGYTF
TRBV10-1,TRBD1,TRBJ2-2,-,TGCGCCAGCAGTGAGTTACAGGGGGCCGGGGAGCTGTTTTTT,CASSELQGAGELFF
TRBV7-9,-,TRBJ2-1,-,TGTGCCAGCAGCCCACCCTATGCGAGTTCTCGTGGTGAGCAGTTCTTC,CASSPPYASSRGEQFF
TRBV5-1,TRBD1,TRBJ2-3,few,TGCGCCAGCAGCTCCCGGGGACAGCCCACAGATACGCAGTATTTT,CASSSRGQPTDTQYF
TRBV24-1,TRBD2,TRBJ2-7,-,TGTGCCACCAGTGATTTGGGAGCGGGAGGGCAGTACTTC,CATSDLGAGGQYF
TRBV19,TRBD1,TRBJ2-2,-,TGTGCCAGTAGTATAGAAGGCAGGGGGTACACCGGGGAGCTGTTTTTT,CASSIEGRGYTGELFF
TRBV3-1/TRBV3-2,TRBD2,TRBJ2-1,-,TGTGCCAGCAGCCGACGCGCGGTACCGGGACTAGCGGGTTACAATGAGCAGTTCTTC,CASSRRAVPGLAGYNEQFF
TRBV7-9,TRBD2,TRBJ2-7,-,TGTGCCAGCAGCTTTTTAGCGGGAGTCACCTACGAGCAGTACTTC,CASSFLAGVTYEQYF
TRBV6-1,TRBD1,TRBJ1-6,-,TGTGCCAGCAGTGAGGGGCAGGGGGAGGCATCCTATAATTCACCCCTCCACTTT,CASSEGQGEASYNSPLHF
TRBV10-1,TRBD1,TRBJ1-2,-,TGCGTCTCCCGCGGGGACAGGGATGGCTACACCTTC,CVSRGDRDGYTF
TRBV18,-,TRBJ2-1,-,TGTGCCAGCTCACCGTACCCCATAGATGAGCAGTTCTTC,CASSPYPIDEQFF
TRBV19,-,TRBJ1-2,-,TGTGCCAGTAGTCCGCGGGGAGTGACAGACTACACCTTC,CASSPRGVTDYTF
TRBV4-1,TRBD2,TRBJ2-1,once,TGCGCCAGCAGCCATCAAGCGGGGGGGTACAATGAGCAGTTCTTC,CASSHQAGGYNEQFF
TRBV24-1,-,TRBJ2-1,-,TGTGCCACCAGTGATTTCCGGGGGTCAACCGGGGCCAGCAATGAGCAGTTCTTC,CATSDFRGSTGASNEQFF
TRBV7-9,-,TRBJ1-1,-,TGTGCCAGCAGATACGCAGGCACGGTGAACACTGAAGCTTTCTTT,CASRYAGTVNTEAFF
TRBV7-3,TRBD2,TRBJ2-1,-,TGTGCCAGCAGCCCAACGGGACTAGCGGGCGAGCAGTTCTTC,CASSPTGLAGEQFF
TRBV19,TRBD1,TRBJ2-3,-,TGTGCCAGTTCCGGGACAGGGGTTGGCTGGCCAGATACGCAGTATTTT,CASSGTGVGWPDTQYF
TRBV18,-,TRBJ2-7,-,TGTGCCAGCTCACCAGGGGGTCCGGCGGGGGAGCAGTACTTC,CASSPGGPAGEQYF